A single sample is the source of the 13 T cell receptor beta chains below, sequenced in a study of T cells in tuberculosis. Method: immunoSEQ multiplex PCR; TCRdb's copy keeps in-frame clones and lacks some. Of about 23,000 clones listed, 95% to 96% are singletons. The sequenced sample consisted of PBMCs. These receptors all stem from a donor aged 5 to 30 with latent tuberculosis or without tuberculosis infection.

V gene TRBV7-2 combines with J gene TRBJ1-2; 8 bases are shared with TRBD1. There are 16 residues in the CDR3. The V segment lost 1 base and the J segment 4 bases; nucleotides outside the gene matches: 8. The V gene's germline CDR1 is SGHTA and CDR2 FQGNSA. CDR3 in DNA: TGTGCCAGCAGCTTAGAACCCGGACAGGGTGGCTATGGCTACACCTTC. Protein: CASSLEPGQGGYGYTF.

This clone was counted a single time. The chain couples TRBV7-8 to TRBJ2-5; tentatively, D is TRBD2 (6 bases). The CDR3 is 15 residues long. Germline CDR1 SGHVS, CDR2 FQNEAQ. V dropped 4 bases and J dropped 5 bases, with 17 bases sitting between them. The CDR3 DNA follows: TGTGCCAGCAGCTCGACTAAGAGCAGCGGGGAGACCCAGTACTTC. Encoded protein: CASSSTKSSGETQYF.

The CDR3 reads CASKSAGVNTEAFF. The CDR3 region has the DNA TGTGCCAGCAAAAGCGCAGGGGTGAACACTGAAGCTTTCTTT. V is TRBV5-6 and J is TRBJ1-1, with a possible D match to TRBD1 (6 bases). V was trimmed by 6 bases and J by 0 bases, leaving 12 bases between them. CDR1 is SGHDT and CDR2 is YYEEEE in the germline V gene. The CDR3 is 14 residues long.

This rearrangement joins TRBV29-1 to TRBJ2-5; 7 bases line up with TRBD1. V dropped 3 bases and J dropped 7; count of bases not matched to a gene: 5. Germline CDR1 is SQVTM and CDR2 is ANQGSEA. This CDR3 has 12 residues. This CDR3 reads CSVEKGAGTQYF. The DNA of the CDR3 is TGCAGCGTTGAGAAGGGGGCAGGGACCCAGTACTTC.

This chain links TRBV18 with TRBJ2-5, with D possibly being TRBD2 (6 bases). CDR1 and CDR2 from the germline V gene are KGHSH and LQKENI. This CDR3 spans 16 amino acids. Trimming stripped 5 bases from V and 0 bases from J, with 16 bases between. The CDR3 sequence: CASSTGLRNYQETQYF. Written as DNA, the CDR3 is TGTGCCAGCTCAACGGGACTTCGTAATTACCAAGAGACCCAGTACTTC.

This sequence joins TRBV19 and TRBJ2-2; a weak D match, TRBD2 (5 bases). CDR3 length: 14 amino acids. V lost 3 bases, J lost 5 bases, and 10 bases lay in between. Germline V gives CDR1 LNHDA, CDR2 SQIVND (reference sequence). CDR3 DNA sequence: TGTGCCAGTAGTATTGCAGGAGGTACCGGGGAGCTGTTTTTT. It yields the protein CASSIAGGTGELFF.

The chain recombines TRBV25-1 with TRBJ2-7; 8 bases are a match to TRBD1. Germline V gene lookup returns CDR1 MGHDK and CDR2 SYGVNS. This CDR3 region has 14 residues. The junction had 5 bases not matched to a gene; V was cut back by 4 bases and J by 3 bases. CDR3 region: CASSAGQDHYEQYF. DNA for the CDR3: TGTGCCAGCAGTGCGGGACAGGACCACTACGAGCAGTACTTC.

The V gene is TRBV6-1, the J gene TRBJ1-6; a possible D gene is TRBD1 (5 bases). The V gene lost 7 bases and the J gene lost 5 bases, with 9 bases spanning the gap. In germline, CDR1 is MNHNS, CDR2 SASEGT. The CDR3 contains 13 residues. The CDR3, as DNA: TGTGCCAGCAACAGCAGGGATAATTCACCCCTCCACTTT. The encoded protein is CASNSRDNSPLHF.

The genes are TRBV6-5 and TRBJ1-2, with D perhaps TRBD1 (5 bases). The CDR3 runs 14 residues. Trimming removed 1 base from V and 4 bases from J, with 10 bases in between. Per germline, CDR1 MNHEY and CDR2 SVGAGI. The CDR3 here is CASSYLGVVYGYTF. The DNA for the CDR3 is TGTGCCAGCAGTTACTTAGGGGTAGTCTATGGCTACACCTTC.

The count of this clone is one. The V gene is TRBV6-1, the J gene TRBJ2-1; TRBD1 matches at 10 bases. J lost 2 bases, V lost 3 bases, and 4 bases had no gene match. From germline, CDR1 is MNHNS and CDR2 SASEGT. This CDR3 has 16 amino acids. The CDR3 region is CASSDPGTGAYNEQFF. The CDR3 region has the DNA TGTGCCAGCAGTGACCCCGGGACAGGGGCCTACAATGAGCAGTTCTTC.

V usage is TRBV19 and J usage is TRBJ1-1, with D maybe TRBD1 (6 bases). This CDR3 has 14 residues. CDR1 and CDR2 (germline): LNHDA, SQIVND (reference sequence). V gave up 2 bases and J gave up 4 bases, with 11 bases separating them. In nucleotides, the CDR3 is TGTGCCAGTAGTATAACGGGGGGCCCCACTGAAGCTTTCTTT. Protein product: CASSITGGPTEAFF.

This clone was observed a single time. The chain links TRBV18 to TRBJ1-1, with 11 bases identical to TRBD1. CDR1 is KGHSH and CDR2 is LQKENI in the germline V gene. This CDR3 is built from 14 residues. The ends lost 8 bases at V and 3 bases at J; junction bases unmatched: 5. The CDR3 bases are TGTGCCAGCAGCAGGGACAGGGGGGACACTGAAGCTTTCTTT. It encodes CASSRDRGDTEAFF.

This chain links TRBV19 with TRBJ1-5; 7 bases map to TRBD1. The ends lost 5 bases at V and 8 bases at J; junction bases unmatched: 12. This CDR3 has 15 residues. The germline gives CDR1 LNHDA, CDR2 SQIVND (reference sequence). Here the CDR3 DNA reads TGTGCCAGTAGTGCCCCAAGGGGGCGGCTGGAGCCCCAGCATTTT. The encoded protein is CASSAPRGRLEPQHF.